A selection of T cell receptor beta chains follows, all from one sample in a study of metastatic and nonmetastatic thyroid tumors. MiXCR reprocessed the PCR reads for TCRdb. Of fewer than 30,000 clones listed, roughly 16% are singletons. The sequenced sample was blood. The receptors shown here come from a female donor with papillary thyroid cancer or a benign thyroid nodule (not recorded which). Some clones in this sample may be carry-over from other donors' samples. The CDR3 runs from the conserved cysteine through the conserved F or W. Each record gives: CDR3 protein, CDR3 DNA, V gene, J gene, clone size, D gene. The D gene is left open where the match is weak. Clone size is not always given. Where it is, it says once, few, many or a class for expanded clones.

CASSPGLPLYEQYF	TGCGCCAGCAGCCCGGGACTTCCTCTCTACGAGCAGTACTTC	TRBV5-1	TRBJ2-7	many	NA
CSANRATEAFF	TGCAGTGCTAACAGGGCCACTGAAGCTTTCTTT	TRBV20-1	TRBJ1-1	NA	NA
CASIGQGRTGELFF	TGTGCCAGCATCGGTCAGGGACGCACCGGGGAGCTGTTTTTT	TRBV28	TRBJ2-2	many	NA
CASSSGLGTDTQYF	TGTGCCAGCAGCTCCGGACTAGGCACAGATACGCAGTATTTT	TRBV7-3	TRBJ2-3	many	TRBD2
CATRRPGTENTEAFF	TGTGCCACCCGGAGGCCCGGGACGGAGAACACTGAAGCTTTCTTT	TRBV10-3	TRBJ1-1	many	NA
CATGTVGSDNFYEQYF	TGTGCCACCGGAACCGTGGGGAGCGATAATTTCTACGAGCAGTACTTC	TRBV24-1	TRBJ2-7	few	NA
CASSPLSRNTDTQYF	TGTGCCAGCTCACCACTGTCTAGGAACACAGATACGCAGTATTTT	TRBV18	TRBJ2-3	NA	NA
CASSQDGRIQETQYF	TGCGCCAGCAGCCAAGACGGACGGATACAAGAGACCCAGTACTTC	TRBV4-1	TRBJ2-5	few	NA
CAISESTSWGERNTIYF	TGTGCCATCAGTGAGTCGACCAGTTGGGGAGAAAGAAACACCATATATTTT	TRBV10-3	TRBJ1-3	many	NA
CASSIGDGGYTF	TGTGCCAGTAGTATTGGGGACGGTGGCTACACCTTC	TRBV19	TRBJ1-2	medium-sized	NA
CASLSGDYGYTF	TGCGCCAGCTTATCAGGGGACTATGGCTACACCTTC	TRBV10-2	TRBJ1-2	medium-sized	NA
CAISERIGTSGSLFF	TGTGCCATCAGTGAAAGAATTGGGACTAGCGGGAGCCTGTTCTTC	TRBV10-3	TRBJ2-1	many	TRBD2
CATSAGDPNTEAFF	TGTGCCACCAGTGCCGGGGACCCCAACACTGAAGCTTTCTTT	TRBV24-1	TRBJ1-1	few	NA
CASSLLPSGSRHEQYF	TGCGCCAGCAGCTTGCTTCCTAGCGGGAGTCGCCACGAGCAGTACTTC	TRBV5-1	TRBJ2-7	NA	TRBD2
CAGAGGNTIYF	TGCGCCGGGGCAGGGGGAAACACCATATATTTT	TRBV6-1	TRBJ1-3	NA	NA
CASSQDRLAGYEQYF	TGTGCCAGCAGCCAAGACAGACTAGCTGGTTACGAGCAGTACTTC	TRBV3-1	TRBJ2-7	many	TRBD2
CASSPRDQFFSGANVLTF	TGTGCCAGCTCACCACGGGATCAGTTCTTCTCTGGGGCCAACGTCCTGACTTTC	TRBV18	TRBJ2-6	many	NA
CASSDTLGLAETQYF	TGTGCCAGCAGTGACACATTGGGACTAGCGGAGACCCAGTACTTC	TRBV6-1	TRBJ2-5	NA	TRBD2
CASSSWDPPFYEQYF	TGTGCCAGCAGCTCCTGGGACCCCCCCTTCTACGAGCAGTACTTC	TRBV5-6	TRBJ2-7	few	NA
CASSFYICSSNPGTQQFF	NA	TRBV13	TRBJ2-1	NA	NA
CASSAGLALYEQYF	TGTGCCAGCAGTGCCGGACTGGCGTTATACGAGCAGTACTTC	TRBV6-1	TRBJ2-7	many	NA
CASSLRDRGLGEQYF	TGTGCCAGCAGCTTACGAGACAGGGGGCTTGGCGAGCAGTACTTC	TRBV27	TRBJ2-7	NA	TRBD1
CASSLGPHNEQFF	TGTGCCAGCAGCTTAGGGCCCCACAATGAGCAGTTCTTC	TRBV7-7	TRBJ2-1	many	NA
CASAPDTTNEKLFF	TGTGCCAGCGCCCCAGATACAACTAATGAAAAACTGTTTTTT	TRBV27	TRBJ1-4	many	NA
CASRAAGEYNEQFF	TGTGCCAGTAGGGCGGCGGGAGAATACAATGAGCAGTTCTTC	TRBV19	TRBJ2-1	many	TRBD2